This T cell receptor beta chain is drawn from a study of OX40 agonist ivuxolimab in advanced cancers. At the level of the whole study: Ivuxolimab, which targeted the costimulatory receptor OX40 (CD134), was an agonistic, fully human IgG2 monoclonal antibody. Intravenous ivuxolimab was administered to patients every 2 weeks at six dose levels: 0.01, 0.1, 0.3, 1.5, 3 and 10 mg/kg. Of the roughly 51 patients in dose escalation, about 19 had hepatocellular carcinoma, approximately 15 had melanoma, 9 had renal cell carcinoma and 9 had head and neck cancer. In the dose-escalation cohort, roughly four fifths of patients were male, and the mean age was approximately 60 years, with a range of roughly 20 to 79. Prior anti-PD-1, anti-PD-L1 or anti-CTLA-4 therapy was permitted, and checkpoint inhibitors had been received by about 44% of dose-escalation patients. Partial responses occurred in three dose-escalation patients, of whom one had hepatocellular carcinoma and two had cutaneous melanoma. Peripheral TCRbeta sequencing aimed to test whether ivuxolimab altered TCR sequence diversity and caused clonal T-cell expansion. The paper covers the monotherapy dose-escalation part of the phase I ivuxolimab trial, which included N ≈ 50 patients.

Results the study describes overall, beyond this receptor: On average, CD8+ T cells showed more expanded clones than CD4+ T cells after ivuxolimab. Partial responders in the 0.1-3.0 mg/kg groups had among the lowest normalized peripheral clonal expansion, especially among CD8+ T cells. Low levels of normalized T-cell clonal expansion were also shown by some nonresponding patients. At doses of 0.1 to 3.0 mg/kg, clonal expansion of both CD4+ and CD8+ blood T cells was observed from baseline to week 6. The antigen specificity of the peripheral T cells that underwent clonal expansion was not determined.

For sequencing of the TCRbeta CDR3 region, genomic DNA was extracted from the sorted cells. TCRbeta CDR3 regions were sequenced using the immunoSEQ Assay. The table was pulled from immuneACCESS by TCRdb, which kept in-frame rearrangements only. Such tables lose some clones; where checked, under half of the loss comes from unresolved V genes, and the rest has no known cause. The sample table lists approximately 74,000 clones, 85% of them with a count of one. 2% to 2.5% of the sample is in the top ten clones. The CDR3 covers 11 residues, taking in both the cysteine and the phenylalanine. The only DNA kept is the CDR3, 33 bases in frame from the first base. V loses 7 bases, J loses 7 bases, and the germline ends lie 10 bases apart. For CDR1 and CDR2, the germline V gene lists MNHNS and SASEGT. The trial excluded patients who had a history of autoimmune disease or who were on systemic immunosuppression. Peripheral blood for TCR sequencing was collected from all dose cohorts at baseline, on cycle 4 day 1, and on cycle 7 day 1. Samples came from an open-label, multicenter, first-in-human phase I dose-escalation trial of ivuxolimab. Adults with locally advanced or metastatic head and neck squamous cell, hepatocellular, melanoma or renal cell carcinoma were enrolled in the trial. Before TCR sequencing, CD4+ T cells and CD8+ T cells from peripheral blood were sorted into separate populations.

As concerns this clone: Its cognate antigen has yet to be identified. Base qualities are not at hand, and no much larger clone is one base apart.

The chain uses TRBV6-1 and TRBJ1-1; the D gene is possibly TRBD1, with 6 bases matching. This clonotype originated in an adult with an advanced solid tumor such as melanoma, head and neck, liver or kidney cancer. The source material was CD4+ or CD8+ T cells sorted from blood, sampled in a trial of the OX40 agonist ivuxolimab. The CDR3 here reads CASNQGFEAFF. The nucleotide sequence reads TGTGCCAGCAATCAGGGGTTTGAAGCTTTCTTT.